Below, 6 T cell receptor beta chains from the same sample are listed, as sequenced in a study of T cells in Graves' hyperthyroidism and ophthalmopathy. From RNA transcripts, TCR beta CDR3 regions were amplified. Carried out on the TCR CDR3, a first-round RT-PCR used the HTBI primer set. In TCRdb, the multiplex PCR reads were re-called with MiXCR into one record per CDR3 protein. The sample carries hundreds of thousands of distinct CDR3 sequences, around 15% recorded once. The material sequenced was blood. The receptors were sampled from a woman between 40 and 55 years old with Graves' ophthalmopathy.

This chain connects TRBV18 to TRBJ2-4; D perhaps matches TRBD2 (6 bases). Germline CDR1 KGHSH, CDR2 LQKENI. The length of the CDR3 is 13 residues. V lost 5 bases, J lost 6 bases, and 11 bases lay in between. The CDR3 reads CASSGGFGNIQYF. In DNA form, the CDR3 reads TGTGCCAGCTCAGGGGGGTTCGGAAACATTCAGTACTTC.

This clonotype was counted once. The genes are TRBV30 and TRBJ2-3; TRBD2 aligns across 9 bases. The CDR3 runs to 15 residues. Germline CDR1 GTSNPN, CDR2 SVGIG (reference sequence). With V trimmed by 1 base and J by 4 bases, 6 bases remained unmatched. CDR3 DNA: TGTGCCTGGAGTGCCTCTAGCGGGATGGCAGATACGCAGTATTTT. It encodes CAWSASSGMADTQYF.

The chain uses TRBV5-1 and TRBJ2-4, with D maybe TRBD2 (5 bases). Germline V CDR1 and CDR2: SGHRS, YFSETQ. This CDR3 has 13 amino acids. Trimming stripped 3 bases from V and 7 bases from J, with 11 bases between. CDR3 in DNA: TGCGCCAGCAGCTCCGAAAGAGGGAACATTCAGTACTTC. This sequence encodes CASSSERGNIQYF.

This clonotype was seen only once. This could be a read error, since a much larger clone is one nucleotide away. This chain links TRBV28 with TRBJ2-7, with TRBD1 identical over 7 bases. From germline, CDR1 is MDHEN and CDR2 SYDVKM. This CDR3 comprises 14 residues. CDR3 nucleotides: TGTGCCAGCAGACGAGGACAGGCTATCTACGAGCAGCACTTC. Residues: CASRRGQAIYEQHF.

The sample holds many counts of this clonotype. V and J are TRBV19 and TRBJ2-1, with 10 bases fitting TRBD2. This CDR3 is built from 15 residues. V shed 3 bases, J shed 6 bases, and the junction held 5 bases outside the gene matches. CDR1 LNHDA and CDR2 SQIVND come from the germline V gene (reference sequence). The CDR3 nucleotides are TGTGCCAGTAGTATTGGTACTAGCGGGACCAATGAGCAGTTCTTC. Translating gives CASSIGTSGTNEQFF.

The table lists this clonotype with a few counts. The chain recombines TRBV12-3 or TRBV12-4 with TRBJ2-3; D is possibly TRBD2 (5 bases). This CDR3 region has 14 residues. Trimming removed 5 bases from V and 0 bases from J, with 9 bases in between. CDR3 loop: CASSDRTSTDTQYF. The CDR3 region has the DNA TGTGCCAGCAGTGATCGGACTAGCACAGATACGCAGTATTTT.